This T cell receptor beta chain was captured by sequencing in a study of blood T cell repertoires in COVID-19 (dated by TCRdb to 2019 to 2021). Describing the broader study: The collaborator samples originated in the United States, Italy and Spain and spanned the acute and convalescent phases of COVID-19. The prospective study material was composed of cDNA or gDNA derived from T cells, B-cell-depleted T cells, or PBMCs. Deeply sampled blood TCRbeta repertoires from subjects exposed to, actively infected with, or recovered from COVID-19 were included in the dataset. The repertoires were made available in a free public database intended to serve as a resource for research on the immune response to SARS-CoV-2. The samples were drawn from the first 160 participants of the ongoing ImmuneRACE study and from about 1,200 subjects provided by 6 global collaborators. Nearly every sample came with metadata listing a de-identified subject ID, COVID-19 status, age in years and sex. Where HLA class I and class II types were available, the types were taken from metadata supplied by the sample provider, not from assay-based typing.

Whole blood was collected in K2EDTA tubes by collaborating institutions according to the institutions' own protocols. For TCRbeta analysis, collaborators shipped samples as frozen whole blood, isolated PBMCs, or DNA extracted from either of those sample types. Summary of the overall study and its limitations: The quantity of clinical and demographic metadata differed by source and by participant and was supplied without curation.

TCRbeta CDR3 regions were amplified from genomic DNA by means of the immunoSEQ Assay, a bias-controlled multiplex PCR. Regarding the original processing steps: The number of nucleated cells in each sample was estimated by amplification of reference gene primers within the assay. To quantify the absolute abundance of each unique TCRbeta CDR3 rearrangement, sequence reads were collapsed and filtered. For each sample, productive Simpson clonality was calculated as the square root of Simpson's diversity index over productive rearrangements. This immuneACCESS table, as held by TCRdb, lists in-frame sequences with V and J called but not all clones. Of the missing ones, under half trace to an unresolved V gene in checked studies; the others have no known cause. D and trimming come from the DNA, and the V and J calls and clone size come from that table. This sample gives more than 95,000 clones in total; 80% to 90% of them show up just once. In total, the top ten clones hold 4% to 6% of the sample.

As to this clone: This clone's antigen is unknown. One base away there is no much larger clone; base qualities are not given.

The TCR comes from a man aged 55-75 years with acute or convalescent COVID-19. Sequencing input: peripheral blood.

The DNA is TGTGCCAGCAGTTTACCAGGCTCCTCACCCCTCCACTTT. Translated, it gives CASSLPGSSPLHF. The sequence is built from TRBV12-3 or TRBV12-4 and TRBJ1-6, with no confident D gene call. The CDR3 spans 13 residues, from the cysteine through the phenylalanine. Only the CDR3 region is kept as DNA, spanning 39 bases read in frame from base 1. V drops 2 bases and J drops 10 bases, leaving 9 bases in between.